Sequencing of this T cell receptor beta chain was carried out in a study of OX40 agonist ivuxolimab in advanced cancers. Across the whole study: At doses from 0.01 to 10 mg/kg, patients were given intravenous ivuxolimab every 2 weeks.

This CDR3 has 10 residues. V lost 8 bases and J lost 8, with 9 bases in between. The germline CDR1 and CDR2 sequences are MNHNS and SASEGT. Note on this clone: Its target is not known.

The table came from immunoSEQ multiplex PCR; TCRdb's copy has only in-frame clones and leaves some out. The sample lists 60,000 or so clones, over 70% occurring once. General observations from the study: At doses 0.1 to 3.0 mg/kg, CD4+ and CD8+ clones expanded. Those patients achieving a partial response at 0.1-3.0 mg/kg showed among the lowest clonal expansion. Researchers report that CD8+ T cells had, on average, more expanded clones than CD4+.

The chain has TRBV6-1 and TRBJ1-2; D unresolved. The source material was CD4+ or CD8+ T cells sorted from blood, sampled in a trial of the OX40 agonist ivuxolimab. The TCR comes from an adult with an advanced solid tumor such as melanoma, head and neck, liver or kidney cancer. In DNA form, the CDR3 reads TGTGCCAGCGTTGGGTTCGGCTACACCTTC. Translation gives CASVGFGYTF.